This TCR beta chain came from a study of blood T cell repertoires in COVID-19. The CDR3 consists of 17 residues. V shed 0 bases and J 6 bases; nucleotides not matched to a gene: 8. Germline V gene data show CDR1 as SGHRS and CDR2 as YFSETQ. Libraries were prepared by immunoSEQ multiplex PCR; TCRdb keeps only in-frame clonotypes and omits some of them. The sample comprises some 250,000 clones, roughly 90% of which are singletons, and over 9.5% rests with the top ten. This clonotype was obtained from a woman aged 25-40 years with COVID-19, enrolled during active disease. Sequenced material: peripheral blood. The V and J genes are TRBV5-1 and TRBJ2-7; TRBD2 matches 14 bases. The CDR3 region is CASSLEPRLAGGPEQYF. The CDR3 bases are TGCGCCAGCAGCTTGGAACCCCGACTAGCGGGGGGGCCCGAGCAGTACTTC.